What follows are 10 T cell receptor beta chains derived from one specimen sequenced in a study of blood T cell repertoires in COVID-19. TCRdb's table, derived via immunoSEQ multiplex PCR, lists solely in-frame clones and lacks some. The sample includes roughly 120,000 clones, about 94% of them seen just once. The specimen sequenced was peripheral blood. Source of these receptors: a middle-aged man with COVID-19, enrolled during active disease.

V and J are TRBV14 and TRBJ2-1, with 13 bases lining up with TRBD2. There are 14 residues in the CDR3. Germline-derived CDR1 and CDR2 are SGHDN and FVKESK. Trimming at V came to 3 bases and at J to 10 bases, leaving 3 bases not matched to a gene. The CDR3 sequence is CASSQAGLAGEQFF. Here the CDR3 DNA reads TGTGCCAGCAGCCAGGCGGGACTAGCGGGAGAGCAGTTCTTC.

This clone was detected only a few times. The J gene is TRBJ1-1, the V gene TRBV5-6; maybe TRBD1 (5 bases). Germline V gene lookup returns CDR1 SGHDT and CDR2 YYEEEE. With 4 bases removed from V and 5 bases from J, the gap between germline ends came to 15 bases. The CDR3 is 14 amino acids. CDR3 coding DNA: TGTGCCAGCAGCATTCAGGGTCTTAAGACTGAAGCTTTCTTT. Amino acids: CASSIQGLKTEAFF.

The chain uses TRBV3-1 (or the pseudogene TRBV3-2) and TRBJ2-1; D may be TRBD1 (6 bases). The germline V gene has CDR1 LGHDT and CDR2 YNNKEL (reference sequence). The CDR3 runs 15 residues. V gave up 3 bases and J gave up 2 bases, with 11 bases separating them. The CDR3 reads CASSQAGTPYNEQFF. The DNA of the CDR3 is TGTGCCAGCAGCCAGGCCGGGACACCCTACAATGAGCAGTTCTTC.

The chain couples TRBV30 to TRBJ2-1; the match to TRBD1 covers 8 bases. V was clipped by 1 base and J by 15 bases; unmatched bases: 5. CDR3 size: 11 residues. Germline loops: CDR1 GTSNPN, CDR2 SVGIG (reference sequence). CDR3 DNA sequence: TGTGCCTGGAGTGGTAGAGGACAGGGGTTCTTC. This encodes CAWSGRGQGFF.

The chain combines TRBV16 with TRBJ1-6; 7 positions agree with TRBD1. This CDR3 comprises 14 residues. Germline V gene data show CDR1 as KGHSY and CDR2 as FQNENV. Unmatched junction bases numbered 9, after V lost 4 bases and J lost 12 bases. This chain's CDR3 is CASSPLQGSVPLHF. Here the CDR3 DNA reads TGTGCCAGCAGCCCGCTACAGGGGTCGGTACCCCTCCACTTT.

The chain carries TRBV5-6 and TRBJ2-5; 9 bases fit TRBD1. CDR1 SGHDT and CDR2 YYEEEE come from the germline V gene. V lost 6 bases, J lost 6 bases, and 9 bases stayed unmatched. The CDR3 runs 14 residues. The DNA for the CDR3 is TGTGCCAGCACCGCACAGGGGGCGGTGAAGACCCAGTACTTC. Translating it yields CASTAQGAVKTQYF. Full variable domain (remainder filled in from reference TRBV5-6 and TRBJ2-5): DAGVTQSPTHLIKTRGQQVTLRCSPKSGHDTVSWYQQALGQGPQFIFQYYEEEERQRGNFPDRFSGHQFPNYSSELNVNALLLGDSALYLCASTAQGAVKTQYFGPGTRLLVL.

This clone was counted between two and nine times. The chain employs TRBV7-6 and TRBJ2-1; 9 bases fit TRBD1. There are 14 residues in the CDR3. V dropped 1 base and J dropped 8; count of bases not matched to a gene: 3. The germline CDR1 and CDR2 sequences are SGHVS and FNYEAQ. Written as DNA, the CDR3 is TGTGCCAGCAGCTTAGAGGGACAGGGCTATGAGCAGTTCTTC. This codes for CASSLEGQGYEQFF.

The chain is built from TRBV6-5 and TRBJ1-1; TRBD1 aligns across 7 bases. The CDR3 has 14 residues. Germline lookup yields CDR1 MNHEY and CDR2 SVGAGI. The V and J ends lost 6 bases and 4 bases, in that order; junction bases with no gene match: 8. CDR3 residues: CASSRDRVITEAFF. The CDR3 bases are TGTGCCAGCAGCAGAGACAGGGTCATCACTGAAGCTTTCTTT.

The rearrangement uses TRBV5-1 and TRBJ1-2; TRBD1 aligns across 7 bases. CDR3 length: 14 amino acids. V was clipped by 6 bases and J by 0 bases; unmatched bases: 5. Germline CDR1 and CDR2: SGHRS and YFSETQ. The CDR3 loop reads CASTEQGTNYGYTF. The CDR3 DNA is TGCGCCAGCACGGAACAGGGGACTAACTATGGCTACACCTTC.

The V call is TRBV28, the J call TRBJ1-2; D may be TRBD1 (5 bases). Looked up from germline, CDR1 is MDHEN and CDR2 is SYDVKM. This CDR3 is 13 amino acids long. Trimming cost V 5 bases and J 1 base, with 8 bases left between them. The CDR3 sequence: CASSPTVNYGYTF. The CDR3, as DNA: TGTGCCAGCAGTCCGACAGTTAACTATGGCTACACCTTC.